This passage covers 15 T cell receptor beta chains from one sample sequenced in a study of lymphopenia after photon versus proton radiotherapy. TCRdb's copy holds only in-frame clones and misses some; the assay was immunoSEQ multiplex PCR. Of 25,000 to 30,000 clones listed, approximately 85% are singletons. The sample consisted of peripheral blood, taken from a patient treated with photon-based radiotherapy. These receptors came from a man aged 30 to 39 with gastric cancer.

This clone was counted only a few times. The chain combines TRBV2 with TRBJ1-4; no reliable D call. The CDR3 is made up of 11 amino acids. Trimming removed 5 bases at V and 3 bases at J, with 1 base between. Germline V gives CDR1 SNHLY, CDR2 FYNNEI. CDR3 in amino acids: CASSPNEKLFF. In nucleotides, the CDR3 is TGTGCCAGCAGTCCTAATGAAAAACTGTTTTTT.

The chain is built from TRBV6-5 and TRBJ2-3; D may be TRBD1 (6 bases). CDR1 is MNHEY and CDR2 is SVGAGI in the germline V gene. There are 15 residues in the CDR3. Between the trimmed V and J ends, which lost 5 bases and 1 base, there was a span of 13 bases. The CDR3 loop reads CASSQDRWGTDTQYF. The CDR3 region has the DNA TGTGCCAGCAGTCAAGACAGGTGGGGCACAGATACGCAGTATTTT.

The rearrangement links TRBV19 to TRBJ2-2; 12 positions agree with TRBD2. The junction had 7 bases not matched to a gene; V was cut back by 10 bases and J by 7 bases. The length of the CDR3 is 14 residues. CDR1 is LNHDA, CDR2 SQIVND, per germline (reference sequence). CDR3 region: CATRLAGGGGELFF. In DNA form, the CDR3 reads TGTGCCACCCGCCTAGCGGGAGGGGGCGGGGAGCTGTTTTTT.

The chain combines TRBV7-9 with TRBJ1-1; 9 nucleotides line up with TRBD1. With 6 bases clipped from V and 0 bases from J, the junction kept 8 bases outside the gene matches. There are 16 residues in the CDR3. Germline V gives CDR1 SEHNR, CDR2 FQNEAQ (reference sequence). CDR3 loop: CASSSPGTGLNTEAFF. CDR3 DNA: TGTGCCAGCAGTAGCCCCGGGACAGGGTTGAACACTGAAGCTTTCTTT.

The CDR3 protein is CASGGGATSPLHF. The CDR3 coding sequence is TGTGCCAGCGGGGGAGGGGCGACTTCACCCCTCCACTTT. The chain carries TRBV2 and TRBJ1-6; tentatively, D is TRBD1 (5 bases). The CDR3 contains 13 residues. The V gene's germline CDR1 is SNHLY and CDR2 FYNNEI. Trimming shortened V by 8 bases and J by 9 bases, and 14 bases separated the two germline ends.

The rearrangement joins TRBV28 to TRBJ1-1; 9 nucleotides agree with TRBD1. The V segment lost 10 bases and the J segment 6 bases; nucleotides outside the gene matches: 15. Germline-derived CDR1 and CDR2 are MDHEN and SYDVKM. There are 15 residues in the CDR3. The CDR3 coding sequence is TGTGCCACCATCACCGGGACAGGGTTGGTCGCTGAAGCTTTCTTT. It encodes CATITGTGLVAEAFF.

There are a few counts of this clone. The chain recombines TRBV5-5 with TRBJ1-1, with D possibly matching TRBD1 (6 bases). The CDR3 consists of 14 residues. The V gene lost 2 bases and the J gene lost 0 bases, with 8 bases spanning the gap. In germline, CDR1 is SGHKS, CDR2 YYEKEE (reference sequence). In DNA form, the CDR3 reads TGTGCCAGCAGCTTTTACAGGGTGAACACTGAAGCTTTCTTT. Translated, it gives CASSFYRVNTEAFF.

The chain uses TRBV27 and TRBJ2-2, with 9 bases lining up with TRBD1. V was clipped by 7 bases and J by 3 bases; unmatched bases: 6. The germline V gene has CDR1 MNHEY and CDR2 SMNVEV (reference sequence). CDR3 length: 15 amino acids. The chain's CDR3 is CASTIGTGYTGELFF. In DNA form, the CDR3 reads TGTGCCAGCACCATCGGGACAGGGTACACCGGGGAGCTGTTTTTT.

The chain recombines TRBV6-5 with TRBJ2-3, with D unclear. The CDR3 is 13 amino acids. Trimming cost V 0 bases and J 5 bases, with 6 bases left between them. Germline CDR1 and CDR2: MNHEY and SVGAGI. The CDR3 DNA reads TGTGCCAGCAGTTACTCGTCGAGAGATACGCAGTATTTT. This codes for CASSYSSRDTQYF.

This chain joins TRBV7-3 and TRBJ2-1, with D perhaps matching TRBD2 (5 bases). Looked up from germline, CDR1 is SGHTA and CDR2 is FQGTGA. Deletions cut 5 bases from V and 6 bases from J, with 11 bases between. This CDR3 region has 13 residues. The CDR3: CASSPTLVNEQFF. The CDR3 DNA is TGTGCCAGCAGCCCTACACTAGTCAATGAGCAGTTCTTC.

This chain links TRBV7-2 with TRBJ2-7; 12 bases fit TRBD2. The V gene end was trimmed by 5 bases and the J gene end by 0 bases; junction bases not matched to a gene: 14. Looked up from germline, CDR1 is SGHTA and CDR2 is FQGNSA. The CDR3 totals 19 residues. As DNA, the CDR3 is TGTGCCAGCAGCCCTACGACTAGCGGGGGCCACTTGAACTCCTACGAGCAGTACTTC. Residues: CASSPTTSGGHLNSYEQYF.

V gene TRBV5-6 combines with J gene TRBJ1-2; TRBD1 might be the D (5 bases). The CDR3 is made up of 16 amino acids. The ends were cut back, 0 bases at V and 2 bases at J, with 14 bases in the middle. The germline V gene has CDR1 SGHDT and CDR2 YYEEEE. The CDR3 DNA sequence: TGTGCCAGCAGCTTGGATGCAGGGAGCAAGAACTATGGCTACACCTTC. Translation gives CASSLDAGSKNYGYTF.

This sequence joins TRBV2 and TRBJ1-5; the match to TRBD1 covers 7 bases. The trim removed 5 bases at V and 0 bases at J, leaving 4 bases unmatched. There are 15 residues in the CDR3. In germline, CDR1 is SNHLY, CDR2 FYNNEI. The CDR3 reads CASSIQGLSNQPQHF. CDR3 nucleotide sequence: TGTGCCAGCAGTATACAGGGGCTTAGCAATCAGCCCCAGCATTTT.

The V call is TRBV14, the J call TRBJ2-2; D remains unclear. Germline lookup yields CDR1 SGHDN and CDR2 FVKESK. Trimming left V 2 bases short and J 3 bases short, with 7 bases between. This CDR3 is built from 14 residues. In DNA form, the CDR3 reads TGTGCCAGCAGCCAACAGACTTACACCGGGGAGCTGTTTTTT. This gives the protein CASSQQTYTGELFF.

The CDR3 coding sequence is TGTGCCAGCAGTGAAGTTGCTAGCAGAAGCCAAGAGACCCAGTACTTC. Translating gives CASSEVASRSQETQYF. V is TRBV2 and J is TRBJ2-5, with D possibly being TRBD2 (5 bases). The V and J ends lost 1 base and 1 base respectively, with 13 bases between them. The CDR3 consists of 16 residues. In germline, CDR1 is SNHLY, CDR2 FYNNEI.